Listed here are 25 T cell receptor beta chains from one sample, sequenced in a study of human T cells and chemical hapten exposure. MiXCR, applied by TCRdb to the RACE reads, yields one record per CDR3 protein. The sample includes roughly 43,000 distinct CDR3 sequences, about 4% of them seen just once. Indicated time point: healthy volunteer bleed at 6 weeks. Unfractionated whole blood yielded the extracted total RNA. The specimen sequenced was whole blood. These TCRs come from a human donor in good health. Some clones in this sample may be carry-over from other donors' samples.

This clonotype was found many times. The chain joins TRBV20-1 to TRBJ1-6, with 7 nucleotides matching TRBD1. The CDR3 spans 13 residues. J was trimmed by 6 bases and V by 3 bases; bases with no gene match: 2. Germline lookup yields CDR1 DFQATT and CDR2 SNEGSKA (reference sequence). CDR3 nucleotides: TGCAGTGCTAGGGGGACAGCTAATTCACCCCTCCACTTT. The encoded protein is CSARGTANSPLHF.

Relative to its sample, this clonotype is medium-sized. The V gene is TRBV11-2, the J gene TRBJ2-7, with D possibly matching TRBD2 (6 bases). CDR1 SGHAT and CDR2 FQNNGV come from the germline V gene. With 5 bases removed from V and 12 bases from J, the gap between germline ends came to 17 bases. This CDR3 region has 12 residues. The CDR3 bases are TGTGCCAGCAGCCCCCGACTAGGATTTTGGTACTTC. Translated: CASSPRLGFWYF.

As regards this clonotype: A much more abundant neighbour one base away suggests this may be a read error. The V call is TRBV3-1, the J call TRBJ2-2; 7 nucleotides agree with TRBD2. This CDR3 region has 14 residues. J lost 10 bases, V lost 0 bases, and 5 bases had no gene match. The germline gives CDR1 LGHDT, CDR2 YNNKEL (reference sequence). The CDR3 nucleotides read TGTGCCAGCAGCCAAGAATTAGCGGGTGAGGAGCTGTTTTTT. Translating gives CASSQELAGEELFF.

Judged by abundance, this clonotype is medium-sized. The chain employs TRBV18 and TRBJ2-3, with a possible D match to TRBD2 (6 bases). Trimming left V 1 base short and J 4 bases short, with 15 bases between. Germline-derived CDR1 and CDR2 are KGHSH and LQKENI. This CDR3 is built from 16 residues. In DNA, the CDR3 is TGTGCCAGCTCACCACTTCGGGAGCTTATTTCAGATACGCAGTATTTT. Its translation: CASSPLRELISDTQYF.

There are many counts of this clonotype. The chain has TRBV6-4 and TRBJ2-2, with 8 bases lining up with TRBD1. Trimming cost V 10 bases and J 6 bases; bases outside gene matches: 7. This CDR3 comprises 13 residues. Germline assignment: CDR1 MRHNA and CDR2 SNTAGT. CDR3 region: CANSDREAGELFF. The CDR3 nucleotides are TGTGCCAACTCGGACAGGGAGGCCGGGGAGCTGTTTTTT.

This clonotype was counted only a few times. The rearrangement joins TRBV6-1 to TRBJ2-1, with TRBD2 matching over 8 bases. V was clipped by 7 bases and J by 3 bases; unmatched bases: 11. The CDR3 consists of 16 residues. From germline, CDR1 is MNHNS and CDR2 SASEGT. The CDR3 DNA sequence: TGTGCCAGCAACAGAATAATGGCGGGAGGCTACAATGAGCAGTTCTTC. It translates to CASNRIMAGGYNEQFF.

This clonotype has just a few counts. This sequence joins TRBV7-2 and TRBJ2-2, with D possibly called TRBD1 or TRBD2 (5 bases each). Trimming took 3 bases from V and 7 from J, leaving 12 bases between them. The CDR3 covers 14 residues. CDR1 is SGHTA, CDR2 FQGNSA, per germline. The CDR3 protein is CASSLDHGGGELFF. The CDR3 DNA reads as TGTGCCAGCAGCTTGGACCATGGGGGCGGGGAGCTGTTTTTT.

This clonotype showed up many times. The rearrangement joins TRBV19 to TRBJ2-5; TRBD1 matches 7 bases. The CDR3 runs to 14 residues. The germline gives CDR1 LNHDA, CDR2 SQIVND (reference sequence). Germline trimming cut 9 bases from V and 4 bases from J; bases unmatched to any gene: 11. The CDR3 DNA is TGTGCCAGCGGCGGACAGGCTACGGGAGAGACCCAGTACTTC. As protein: CASGGQATGETQYF.

This clonotype showed up many times. V gene TRBV6-5 combines with J gene TRBJ2-1; TRBD1 agrees at 12 bases. The CDR3 spans 14 residues. Per germline, CDR1 MNHEY and CDR2 SVGAGI. The V segment lost 6 bases and the J segment 7 bases; nucleotides outside the gene matches: 4. Written as DNA, the CDR3 is TGTGCCAGCAGGCGGGACAGGGGGCTTAATGAGCAGTTCTTC. Protein sequence: CASRRDRGLNEQFF.

This clonotype occurred a few times. The chain has TRBV3-1 and TRBJ2-7, with 7 bases matching TRBD1. V lost 0 bases to trimming and J lost 3 bases; unmatched junction nucleotides: 5. Germline V gene sequence: CDR1 LGHDT, CDR2 YNNKEL (reference sequence). The CDR3 runs 15 residues. In DNA form, the CDR3 reads TGTGCCAGCAGCCAAGATTCCGGACAGGTCTACGAGCAGTACTTC. Translating it yields CASSQDSGQVYEQYF.

This clonotype was seen at least ten times. The CDR3 is CSVEEGQVNYGYTF. The CDR3 nucleotides read TGCAGCGTTGAAGAGGGACAGGTTAACTATGGCTACACCTTC. The chain has TRBV29-1 and TRBJ1-2, with TRBD1 matching 8 bases. Per the germline V gene, CDR1 is SQVTM and CDR2 is ANQGSEA. CDR3 size: 14 residues. V shed 0 bases, J shed 1 base, and the junction held 1 base outside the gene matches.

The rearrangement uses TRBV5-1 and TRBJ2-3; D gene unclear. CDR1 and CDR2 from the germline V gene are SGHRS and YFSETQ. V was cut by 1 base and J by 2 bases, with 11 bases left in between. The CDR3 covers 15 residues. The chain's CDR3 is CASSLTATITDTQYF. The CDR3 nucleotides read TGCGCCAGCAGCTTGACAGCGACGATCACAGATACGCAGTATTTT.

This clonotype has ten or more counts. The chain has TRBV14 and TRBJ2-7; D remains unclear. Germline lookup yields CDR1 SGHDN and CDR2 FVKESK. Trimming shortened V by 1 base and J by 2 bases, and 12 bases separated the two germline ends. This CDR3 spans 15 amino acids. CDR3 in DNA: TGTGCCAGCAGCCAAGGTAGTTCTCCTACCTACGAGCAGTACTTC. Translated: CASSQGSSPTYEQYF.

The chain carries TRBV6-6 and TRBJ2-3, with 8 bases matching TRBD1. The V segment lost 4 bases and the J segment 1 base; nucleotides outside the gene matches: 4. The CDR3 covers 15 residues. In germline, CDR1 is MNHNY, CDR2 SVGAGI (reference sequence). CDR3 amino acids: CASSSDRGGTDTQYF. The CDR3, as DNA: TGTGCCAGCAGTTCCGACAGGGGTGGCACAGATACGCAGTATTTT.

This clonotype was counted many times. The J gene is TRBJ1-1, the V gene TRBV29-1; D ambiguous. The CDR3 covers 14 residues. V was cut by 7 bases and J by 0 bases, with 15 bases left in between. From germline, CDR1 is SQVTM and CDR2 ANQGSEA. The DNA for the CDR3 is TGCAGCGCCCCGCCCTCAAATCTGAACACTGAAGCTTTCTTT. Encoded protein: CSAPPSNLNTEAFF.

This clonotype was observed a few times. The rearrangement uses TRBV29-1 and TRBJ2-5; D not certain. This CDR3 contains 12 residues. The ends were cut back, 5 bases at V and 1 base at J, with 8 bases in the middle. The germline V gene encodes CDR1 SQVTM and CDR2 ANQGSEA. The CDR3 DNA is TGCAGCGTTTCCGGCGGCCAAGAGACCCAGTACTTC. It specifies CSVSGGQETQYF.

This clonotype was detected ten times or more. The CDR3 DNA sequence: TGTGCCAGCGGCCGGGACCAACAAGAGACCCAGTACTTC. This codes for CASGRDQQETQYF. The chain has TRBV7-2 and TRBJ2-5; D possibly uses TRBD1 or TRBD2 (5 bases each). The CDR3 has 13 amino acids. Germline V CDR1 and CDR2: SGHTA, FQGNSA. Trimming stripped 8 bases from V and 2 bases from J, with 12 bases between.

This clonotype was detected ten times or more. This chain uses TRBV4-1 with TRBJ2-1; 8 nucleotides agree with TRBD2. Germline CDR1 and CDR2: MGHRA and YSYEKL. The CDR3 runs to 16 residues. The junction had 7 bases not matched to a gene; V was cut back by 2 bases and J by 4 bases. CDR3 in amino acids: CASSQNSGRRYNEQFF. CDR3 DNA: TGCGCCAGCAGCCAAAACAGCGGGAGAAGATACAATGAGCAGTTCTTC.

V gene TRBV18 combines with J gene TRBJ2-4; D is unresolved. The CDR3 spans 17 residues. In germline, CDR1 is KGHSH, CDR2 LQKENI. The V gene lost 1 base and the J gene lost 0 bases, with 13 bases spanning the gap. The CDR3 DNA follows: TGTGCCAGCTCACCACAAAGCATAGGATTAGCCAAAAACATTCAGTACTTC. It is translated as CASSPQSIGLAKNIQYF.

This chain links TRBV30 with TRBJ1-4; unclear D gene. The CDR3 sequence is 12 residues long. With 0 bases removed from V and 6 bases from J, the gap between germline ends came to 5 bases. The V gene's germline CDR1 is GTSNPN and CDR2 SVGIG (reference sequence). In DNA, the CDR3 is TGTGCCTGGAGTGTGACTTATGAAAAACTGTTTTTT. Translated: CAWSVTYEKLFF.

This clonotype was seen ten or more times. This chain joins TRBV20-1 and TRBJ2-1; D may be TRBD2 (6 bases). Germline V lookup: CDR1 DFQATT, CDR2 SNEGSKA (reference sequence). The CDR3 is 17 residues long. The V gene lost 2 bases and the J gene lost 1 base, with 18 bases spanning the gap. The CDR3 loop reads CSARPSRGTASYNEQFF. CDR3 coding DNA: TGCAGTGCTAGACCCTCACGGGGGACGGCGTCCTACAATGAGCAGTTCTTC.

This clonotype was counted many times. This sequence joins TRBV6-6 and TRBJ1-3; D perhaps matches TRBD1 (5 bases). The CDR3 spans 16 residues. Trimming cost V 2 bases and J 0 bases, with 11 bases left between them. CDR1 and CDR2 from the germline V gene are MNHNY and SVGAGI (reference sequence). CDR3 nucleotides: TGTGCCAGCAGTTACCTAGGGGCGTCCTCTGGAAACACCATATATTTT. Translation: CASSYLGASSGNTIYF.

This clonotype was found many times. The chain carries TRBV24-1 and TRBJ2-3; TRBD1 matches at 10 bases. Germline V lookup: CDR1 KGHDR, CDR2 SFDVKD. The CDR3 spans 14 residues. The J segment lost 4 bases and the V segment lost 5 bases, leaving 2 bases of the junction unmatched. The CDR3 loop is CATSVGQGADTQYF. The CDR3, as DNA: TGTGCCACCAGTGTCGGACAGGGGGCAGATACGCAGTATTTT.

This clonotype was detected many times. The genes are TRBV28 and TRBJ2-4; no clear D gene. CDR1 MDHEN and CDR2 SYDVKM come from the germline V gene. Trimming left V 8 bases short and J 0 bases short, with 8 bases between. The CDR3 spans 13 residues. The CDR3 here is CASRGKAKNIQYF. The CDR3 region has the DNA TGTGCCAGCCGTGGAAAAGCCAAAAACATTCAGTACTTC. Looking up the rest from reference TRBV28 and TRBJ2-4 gives the full variable domain: DVKVTQSSRYLVKRTGEKVFLECVQDMDHENMFWYRQDPGLGLRLIYFSYDVKMKEKGDIPEGYSVSREKKERFSLILESASTNQTSMYLCASRGKAKNIQYFGAGTRLSVL.

This clonotype was observed at least ten times. V and J are TRBV27 and TRBJ1-2; D not certain. Germline lookup yields CDR1 MNHEY and CDR2 SMNVEV (reference sequence). The ends were cut back, 6 bases at V and 4 bases at J, with 15 bases in the middle. The CDR3 consists of 14 residues. CDR3 DNA: TGTGCCAGCAGCTCCGCTCCTTTGGGCTATGGCTACACCTTC. Its protein product is CASSSAPLGYGYTF.